The sequence of this T cell receptor beta chain was determined in a study of spatial heterogeneity in lung cancer. Study-level information: Counts of TCR transcripts in tumor regions correlated strongly with a T cell module score (derived from matched bulk RNA-seq).

Study-wide points: Sequencing reached an estimated coverage of tumor T cells that was only roughly 6.9% for alpha chains and 13% for beta chains. The number of expanded tumor alpha and beta chains correlated with mutation number.

TCR cDNA molecules each had a unique molecular identifier. TCRdb re-called the 5' RACE reads through MiXCR, storing one row per CDR3 protein. The sample shows about 100,000 distinct CDR3 sequences, 3.5% to 5% of them seen only once. With regard to this clonotype: Its antigen is as yet unknown.

Germline V gene sequence: CDR1 MDHEN, CDR2 SYDVKM. CDR3 length: 13 residues. J gave up 7 bases and V 4 bases, and 7 bases lay outside the gene matches. Time point noted: sample taken at primary tumor resection. The authors sequenced whole RNA from tumor, nontumor lung or frozen PBMC without sorting. The sequence was collected from a male donor with early-stage non-small cell lung cancer. The sample in question was lung tumor tissue, obtained at surgery. V usage is TRBV28 and J usage is TRBJ2-7, with 7 bases fitting TRBD2. The CDR3 loop reads CASSYVAGLEQYF. The CDR3 DNA reads TGTGCCAGCAGTTATGTAGCGGGTCTTGAGCAGTACTTC.